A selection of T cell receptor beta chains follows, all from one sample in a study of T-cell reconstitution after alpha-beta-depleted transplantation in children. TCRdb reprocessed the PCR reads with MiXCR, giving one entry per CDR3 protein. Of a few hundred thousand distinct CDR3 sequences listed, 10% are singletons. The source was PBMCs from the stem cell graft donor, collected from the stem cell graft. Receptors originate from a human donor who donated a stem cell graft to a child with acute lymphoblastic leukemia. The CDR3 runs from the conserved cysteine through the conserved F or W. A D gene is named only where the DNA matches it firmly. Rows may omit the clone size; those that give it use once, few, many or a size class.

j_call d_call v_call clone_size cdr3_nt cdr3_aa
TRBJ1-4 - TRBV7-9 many TGTGCCAGCAGCTTAGGCGGCCGCGTCGTAAAACTGTTTTTT CASSLGGRVVKLFF
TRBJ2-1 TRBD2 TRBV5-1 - TGCGCCAGCAGCTTCTTCCCAGCGGGAGTCTCCTACAATGAGCAGTTCTTC CASSFFPAGVSYNEQFF
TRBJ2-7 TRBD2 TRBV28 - TGTGCCAGCAGGTCTAGCGGGAGTGCCTACGAGCAGTACTTC CASRSSGSAYEQYF
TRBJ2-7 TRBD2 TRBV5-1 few TGCGCCAGCAGCCCCGGGAGTCTAGCGGGCCACGAGCAGTACTTC CASSPGSLAGHEQYF
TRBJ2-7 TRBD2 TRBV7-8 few TGTGCCAGCAGCCCGTACCGTATAGTGGGACTAGCGACCTCCTACGAGCAGTACTTC CASSPYRIVGLATSYEQYF
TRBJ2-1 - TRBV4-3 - TGCGCCAGCAGCCTGGCCACGGGTACTCCCTACAATGAGCAGTTCTTC CASSLATGTPYNEQFF
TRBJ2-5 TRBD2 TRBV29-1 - TGCAGCGTTGAAGCCCCATCCGGGACTAGCGGGAGGGGACAAGAGACCCAGTACTTC CSVEAPSGTSGRGQETQYF
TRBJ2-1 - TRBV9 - TGTGCCAGTGGGACTCCGAATGAGCAGTTCTTC CASGTPNEQFF
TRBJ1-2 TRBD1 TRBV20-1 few TGCAGTGCTACCAGGGGGCTTAACTATGGCTACACCTTC CSATRGLNYGYTF
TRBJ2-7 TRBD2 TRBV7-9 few TGTGCCAGCAGCCCTACTAGCGGGAGCGAGCAGTACTTC CASSPTSGSEQYF
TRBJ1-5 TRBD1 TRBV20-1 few TGCAGTGCCCAAGGGGGAGGGGGCCACGATCAGCCCCAGCATTTT CSAQGGGGHDQPQHF
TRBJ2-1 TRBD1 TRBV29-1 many TGCAGCGGCAACAGGGGGTCCTACAATGAGCAGTTCTTC CSGNRGSYNEQFF
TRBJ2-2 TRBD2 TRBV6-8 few TGTGCCAGCAGTTACTCGCTCGCACTAGCGGGAGACACCGGGGAGCTGTTTTTT CASSYSLALAGDTGELFF
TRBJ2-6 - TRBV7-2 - TGTGCCAGCAGCTTAGCGGCCGCGGGACGCCCCTCTGGGGCCAACGTCCTGACTTTC CASSLAAAGRPSGANVLTF
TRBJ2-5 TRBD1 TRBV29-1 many TGCAGCTCCGGACAGGGGGCGCAACAAGAGACCCAGTACTTC CSSGQGAQQETQYF
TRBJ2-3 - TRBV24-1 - TGTGCCACCAGAGGCGGACTACCGACAGATACGCAGTATTTT CATRGGLPTDTQYF
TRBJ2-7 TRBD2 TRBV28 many TGTGCCAGCAGTTTCCTAAGCGGGACTGGCGAGCAGTACTTC CASSFLSGTGEQYF
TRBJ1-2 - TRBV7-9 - TGTGCCAGCAGCTTAATGAAGGGCGAGGGCTACACCTTC CASSLMKGEGYTF
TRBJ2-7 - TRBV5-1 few TGCGCCAGCAGCTTACGGACACAATTTTACGAGCAGTACTTC CASSLRTQFYEQYF
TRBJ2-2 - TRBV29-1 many TGCAGCGTTGCGCCCAGCAACACCGGGGAGCTGTTTTTT CSVAPSNTGELFF
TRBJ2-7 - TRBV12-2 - TGTGCAAGTCGCTATCGTGACTGCTACGAGCAGTACTTC CASRYRDCYEQYF
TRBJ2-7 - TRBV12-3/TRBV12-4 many TGTGCCAGCAGTTTAGGGCGGTTCTACGAGCAGTACTTC CASSLGRFYEQYF
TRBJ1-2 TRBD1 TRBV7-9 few TGTGCCAGCAGCAGCTCCGGGACAGCTAACTATGGCTACACCTTC CASSSSGTANYGYTF
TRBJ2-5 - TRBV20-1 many TGCAGTGCTAGAGATTGGGGAGGCCAAGAGACCCAGTACTTC CSARDWGGQETQYF
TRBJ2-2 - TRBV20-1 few TGCAGTGCTAGACGTAACGGGACCATCACCGGGGAGCTGTTTTTT CSARRNGTITGELFF
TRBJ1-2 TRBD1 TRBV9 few TGTGCCAGCAGACGAGGAGGGGACAGGGCGTATGGCTACACCTTC CASRRGGDRAYGYTF
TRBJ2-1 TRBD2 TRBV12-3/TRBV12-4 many TGTGCCAGCAGCTTACTAGCGGGATACAATGAGCAGTTCTTC CASSLLAGYNEQFF